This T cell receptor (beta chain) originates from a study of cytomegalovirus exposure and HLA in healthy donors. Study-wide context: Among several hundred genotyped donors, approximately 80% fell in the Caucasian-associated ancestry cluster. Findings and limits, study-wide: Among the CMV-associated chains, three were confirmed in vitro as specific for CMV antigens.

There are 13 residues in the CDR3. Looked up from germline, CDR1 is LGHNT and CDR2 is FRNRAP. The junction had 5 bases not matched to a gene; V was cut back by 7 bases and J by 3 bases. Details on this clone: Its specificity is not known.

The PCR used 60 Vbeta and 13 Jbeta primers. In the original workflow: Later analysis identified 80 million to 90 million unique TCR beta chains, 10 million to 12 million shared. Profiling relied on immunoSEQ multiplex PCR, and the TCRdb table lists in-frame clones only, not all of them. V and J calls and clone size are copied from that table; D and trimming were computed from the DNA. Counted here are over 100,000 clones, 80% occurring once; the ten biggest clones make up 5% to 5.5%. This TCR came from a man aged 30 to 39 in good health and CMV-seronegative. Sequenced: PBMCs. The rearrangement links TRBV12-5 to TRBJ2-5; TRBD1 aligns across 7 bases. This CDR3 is CASALTGKETQYF. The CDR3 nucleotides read TGTGCTAGTGCCCTGACAGGGAAAGAGACCCAGTACTTC.